This T cell receptor beta chain was identified during a study of T cell responses to AZD1222 COVID-19 vaccine. Study-wide results and caveats: Only a handful of AZD1222 recipients tested seropositive at baseline.

A remark on this clone: Its antigen is as yet unknown.

The method was immunoSEQ multiplex PCR; TCRdb's version includes in-frame clones alone and lacks a portion of them. Among 65,000 to 100,000 clones listed, 80% were seen once. Per the germline V gene, CDR1 is SGHRS and CDR2 is YFSETQ. V was pared by 0 bases and J by 7 bases, with 3 bases of the junction left unmatched. The CDR3 spans 15 residues. This sequence originates from an adult in good health. V usage is TRBV5-1 and J usage is TRBJ2-7; 14 nucleotides agree with TRBD2. The material sequenced was peripheral blood, taken on day 0 of AZD1222 vaccination. Here the CDR3 DNA reads TGCGCCAGCAGCTTGGCAGGGACTAGCGGGAGTGAGCAGTACTTC. Protein: CASSLAGTSGSEQYF.